These 32 T cell receptor beta chains came from one sample sequenced in a study of blood T cells in healthy people across ages. A second PCR, run for roughly 6 to 11 cycles, used a sample-barcoded 5' primer plus a J-beta primer mix. MiXCR, applied by TCRdb to the 5' RACE reads, yields one record per CDR3 protein. The table includes some 1.5 million distinct CDR3 sequences, about 45% detected once. The sequenced sample was blood. The receptors here all came from a woman aged 18-29 years in good health.

The chain recombines TRBV20-1 with TRBJ2-5, with D possibly TRBD1 on 5 matching bases. The CDR3 totals 13 residues. V lost 3 bases to trimming and J lost 6 bases, with 14 bases between them. Per germline, CDR1 DFQATT and CDR2 SNEGSKA (reference sequence). The CDR3 protein is CSARRSRVKTQYF. The CDR3 nucleotides read TGCAGTGCTAGGAGGAGCAGGGTCAAGACCCAGTACTTC.

The sample holds a few counts of this clonotype. The rearrangement links TRBV12-3 or TRBV12-4 to TRBJ1-6; weak D call: TRBD1 (5 bases). The length of the CDR3 is 14 residues. Trimming pared 6 bases from V and 3 bases from J, leaving 9 bases between. The CDR3 DNA follows: TGTGCCAGCAGCGCCCAGGGCTATAATTCACCCCTCCACTTT. It is translated as CASSAQGYNSPLHF.

The J gene is TRBJ2-7, the V gene TRBV27, with D perhaps matching TRBD2 (5 bases). Germline CDR1 and CDR2: MNHEY and SMNVEV (reference sequence). The CDR3 sequence is 13 residues long. V lost 6 bases to trimming and J lost 1 base, with 10 bases between them. The CDR3: CASRDGGSYEQYF. The CDR3 DNA is TGTGCCAGCAGGGATGGAGGTTCCTACGAGCAGTACTTC.

CDR3 amino acids: CSAREPSGSNQPQHF. CDR3 DNA sequence: TGCAGTGCCCGAGAGCCTAGCGGAAGCAATCAGCCCCAGCATTTT. The chain employs TRBV20-1 and TRBJ1-5; unclear D gene. Deletions cut 6 bases from V and 1 base from J, with 16 bases between. CDR3 length: 15 residues. CDR1 and CDR2 (germline): DFQATT, SNEGSKA (reference sequence).

This clonotype was counted only a few times. The chain employs TRBV20-1 and TRBJ2-1, with 11 positions matching TRBD2. V trimming: 7 bases; J trimming: 5 bases; junction bases outside the gene matches: 4. Germline V gene data show CDR1 as DFQATT and CDR2 as SNEGSKA (reference sequence). The CDR3 covers 13 residues. In nucleotides, the CDR3 is TGCAGTGAGCCGGGACTAGCGGACAATGAGCAGTTCTTC. As protein: CSEPGLADNEQFF.

The rearrangement uses TRBV2 and TRBJ2-4, with 7 bases fitting TRBD2. CDR1 and CDR2 (germline): SNHLY, FYNNEI. The CDR3 covers 16 residues. V lost 11 bases, J lost 3 bases, and 16 bases stayed unmatched. The CDR3 sequence: CACSSGLAVVKNIQYF. DNA for the CDR3: TGTGCCTGCTCATCAGGCCTAGCGGTTGTCAAAAACATTCAGTACTTC.

CDR3 DNA sequence: TGTGCCAGCAGCTTAGTGACAGGGCCAGGGCTCGGAAAACTGTTTTTT. The encoded protein is CASSLVTGPGLGKLFF. The chain has TRBV7-2 and TRBJ1-4, with 7 bases matching TRBD1. CDR1 and CDR2 from the germline V gene are SGHTA and FQGNSA. The V segment lost 1 base and the J segment 10 bases; nucleotides outside the gene matches: 12. The CDR3 contains 16 residues.

This chain connects TRBV29-1 to TRBJ1-1; D possibly corresponds to TRBD1 (6 bases). V dropped 2 bases and J dropped 3 bases, with 13 bases sitting between them. Germline V gene lookup returns CDR1 SQVTM and CDR2 ANQGSEA. The CDR3 has 14 residues. The DNA of the CDR3 is TGCAGCGTTGAAAGGCAGGGGAGGTACACTGAAGCTTTCTTT. Translating it yields CSVERQGRYTEAFF.

This clonotype was detected a few times. The chain has TRBV29-1 and TRBJ2-1, with 11 bases aligning to TRBD2. The CDR3 is made up of 15 amino acids. V was pared by 0 bases and J by 10 bases, with 8 bases of the junction left unmatched. Germline CDR1 and CDR2: SQVTM and ANQGSEA. CDR3 in amino acids: CSVEDLLAGGGEQFF. The CDR3 coding sequence is TGCAGCGTTGAAGATCTCCTAGCGGGAGGAGGCGAGCAGTTCTTC.

The chain carries TRBV6-1 and TRBJ1-5, with D perhaps TRBD1 (6 bases). Germline CDR1 is MNHNS and CDR2 is SASEGT. There are 15 residues in the CDR3. Trimming removed 3 bases at V and 3 bases at J, with 12 bases between. CDR3 DNA: TGTGCCAGCAGTGAGGCGGGGGCCTTCAATCAGCCCCAGCATTTT. Its translation: CASSEAGAFNQPQHF.

This clonotype showed up just a few times. The chain links TRBV30 to TRBJ2-5, with 11 bases aligning to TRBD1. The J call may be mistaken, given a closer DNA end match to TRBJ2-7. The germline V gene has CDR1 GTSNPN and CDR2 SVGIG (reference sequence). This CDR3 region has 14 residues. The CDR3 nucleotides are TGTGCCTGGAGTTCTGGACAGGGGGCTTACGAGCAGTACTTC. It translates to CAWSSGQGAYEQYF.

The J gene is TRBJ1-2, the V gene TRBV12-3 or TRBV12-4, with D unresolved. V lost 3 bases and J 8 bases, leaving 16 bases between the germline ends. CDR3 length: 14 residues. CDR3 bases: TGTGCCAGCAGTTTGGTCAAGTCGGGGTCCGGCTACACCTTC. This codes for CASSLVKSGSGYTF.

This chain connects TRBV29-1 to TRBJ2-5; D uncertain. Germline V gene data show CDR1 as SQVTM and CDR2 as ANQGSEA. This CDR3 spans 11 amino acids. The ends were cut back, 5 bases at V and 11 bases at J, with 15 bases in the middle. Written as DNA, the CDR3 is TGCAGCGTTTATTCCTACAATGAGCAGTACTTC. Amino acid sequence: CSVYSYNEQYF.

This clonotype was seen a few times. One end of the junction is discordant with germline, which a read error may explain. The chain employs TRBV5-1 and TRBJ1-2; 8 bases are shared with TRBD1. CDR1 is SGHRS, CDR2 YFSETQ, per germline. This CDR3 has 17 residues. CDR3 coding DNA: TGCGCCAACAGCTTGGGAAACTGGACAGGGCGGAACTATGGCTACACCTTC. Translated, it gives CANSLGNWTGRNYGYTF.

The chain uses TRBV5-6 and TRBJ1-6, with 10 bases lining up with TRBD1. This CDR3 has 17 residues. The V segment lost 4 bases and the J segment 0 bases; nucleotides outside the gene matches: 4. Germline assignment: CDR1 SGHDT and CDR2 YYEEEE. The CDR3 nucleotides read TGTGCCAGCAGCCGGGGACAGGGGAACTCCTATAATTCACCCCTCCACTTT. Residues: CASSRGQGNSYNSPLHF. Complete variable domain (other parts from reference TRBV5-6 and TRBJ1-6): DAGVTQSPTHLIKTRGQQVTLRCSPKSGHDTVSWYQQALGQGPQFIFQYYEEEERQRGNFPDRFSGHQFPNYSSELNVNALLLGDSALYLCASSRGQGNSYNSPLHFGNGTRLTVT.

V gene TRBV5-1 combines with J gene TRBJ1-1; 12 nucleotides line up with TRBD1. Trimming removed 5 bases from V and 4 bases from J; junction bases left unmatched: 9. CDR1 SGHRS and CDR2 YFSETQ come from the germline V gene. The CDR3 extends over 16 amino acids. The CDR3 region is CASRSRDRGQSTEAFF. The DNA of the CDR3 is TGCGCCAGCAGGTCCCGGGACAGGGGGCAGAGCACTGAAGCTTTCTTT.

This clonotype showed up just a few times. The CDR3 spells CASSLLVTGTDTQYF. The CDR3 DNA reads as TGTGCCAGCAGCTTATTGGTAACAGGCACAGATACGCAGTATTTT. V and J are TRBV7-6 and TRBJ2-3, with D unresolved. CDR1 is SGHVS, CDR2 FNYEAQ, per germline. V lost 2 bases and J 1 base, leaving 10 bases between the germline ends. The CDR3 runs 15 residues.

The table lists this clonotype with a count of one. J is TRBJ2-1 and V is TRBV2; D is undetermined. This CDR3 has 14 residues. Trimming took 8 bases from V and 0 from J, leaving 11 bases between them. The V gene's germline CDR1 is SNHLY and CDR2 FYNNEI. CDR3 in amino acids: CASFRASSYNEQFF. In nucleotides, the CDR3 is TGTGCCAGCTTTCGCGCTAGCTCCTACAATGAGCAGTTCTTC.

This clonotype was detected once. The junction departs from the called germline gene at one end, perhaps through a read error. This chain joins TRBV7-8 and TRBJ1-5, with D unclear. Germline lookup yields CDR1 SGHVS and CDR2 FQNEAQ. The CDR3 has 16 residues. The CDR3 DNA is TGTGCCAGCGGCTTTCACATGAGTGATAGCAATCAGCCCCAGCATTTT. Translation gives CASGFHMSDSNQPQHF.

Points on this clonotype: At one end, the junction sequence differs from germline, possibly due to a read error. CDR3 protein: CASSERTGKDSPPHF. Here the CDR3 DNA reads TGCGCCAGCAGCGAGAGGACAGGGAAAGACTCACCCCCCCACTTT. The gene calls are TRBV5-1 and TRBJ1-6, with 8 bases matching TRBD1. There are 15 residues in the CDR3. Germline V CDR1 and CDR2: SGHRS, YFSETQ.

This clonotype was observed many times. V and J are TRBV7-2 and TRBJ2-5; no reliable D call. This CDR3 comprises 14 residues. V was pared by 3 bases and J by 2 bases, with 10 bases between. Germline assignment: CDR1 SGHTA and CDR2 FQGNSA. The CDR3 nucleotides read TGTGCCAGCAGCTTTGAGACCCGACAAGAGACCCAGTACTTC. Amino acid sequence: CASSFETRQETQYF.

CDR3 sequence (DNA): TGTGCCAGCAGCTTCCCCCCCAGGACGCAGTATTTT. Amino acids: CASSFPPRTQYF. This sequence joins TRBV7-2 and TRBJ2-3, with D unclear. There are 12 residues in the CDR3. Germline assignment: CDR1 SGHTA and CDR2 FQGNSA. Between the trimmed V and J ends, which lost 3 bases and 9 bases, there was a span of 10 bases.

The CDR3 DNA sequence: TGTGCCAGCAGTCCCTCTGGGGGGCTTAACACTGAAGCTTTCTTT. Translation gives CASSPSGGLNTEAFF. The chain recombines TRBV27 with TRBJ1-1; D might be TRBD1 (6 bases). Between the trimmed V and J ends, which lost 5 bases and 2 bases, there was a span of 15 bases. This CDR3 comprises 15 residues. Germline values: CDR1 MNHEY, CDR2 SMNVEV (reference sequence).

This clonotype has just a few counts. The V gene is TRBV12-3 or TRBV12-4, the J gene TRBJ2-1; the D gene could be TRBD1 or TRBD2 (6 bases each). This CDR3 contains 15 residues. V lost 5 bases to trimming and J lost 5 bases, with 16 bases between them. CDR3: CASSILGGAHNEQFF. The CDR3 DNA reads TGTGCCAGCAGTATATTGGGGGGCGCCCACAATGAGCAGTTCTTC.

The table lists this clonotype with a few counts. The chain links TRBV7-2 to TRBJ1-2; TRBD1 agrees at 9 bases. J gave up 3 bases and V 5 bases, and 4 bases lay outside the gene matches. The germline CDR1 and CDR2 sequences are SGHTA and FQGNSA. The CDR3 runs 14 residues. The CDR3 nucleotides are TGTGCCAGCAGCGAACAGGGGGCGGACTATGGCTACACCTTC. Translating gives CASSEQGADYGYTF.

This clonotype was picked up a small number of times. The chain carries TRBV9 and TRBJ2-5; 8 nucleotides match TRBD1. Looked up from germline, CDR1 is SGDLS and CDR2 is YYNGEE. The CDR3 spans 15 residues. V lost 1 base and J lost 1; bases outside the gene matches: 3. CDR3 sequence (DNA): TGTGCCAGCAGCGTACAGGGGGCATTCCAAGAGACCCAGTACTTC. Its translation is CASSVQGAFQETQYF.

Only a few counts were recorded for this clonotype. This chain uses TRBV13 with TRBJ1-2; D uncertain. The CDR3 has 16 amino acids. Germline values: CDR1 PRHDT, CDR2 FYEKMQ (reference sequence). The V end lost 5 bases, the J end lost 5 bases, and 21 bases lay between the germline ends. CDR3 in amino acids: CASSEMEGTNIYGYTF. CDR3 DNA: TGTGCCAGCAGCGAGATGGAGGGAACAAACATTTATGGCTACACCTTC.

As DNA, the CDR3 is TGCAGTGCTAGGACTAGCGACTACAATGAGCAGTTCTTC. This translates into CSARTSDYNEQFF. The rearrangement links TRBV20-1 to TRBJ2-1; 8 nucleotides line up with TRBD2. Losses at the gene ends were 3 bases for V and 3 bases for J; bases not matched to a gene: 1. Germline assignment: CDR1 DFQATT and CDR2 SNEGSKA (reference sequence). CDR3 size: 13 residues.

This chain links TRBV29-1 with TRBJ1-3, with D possibly being TRBD1 (5 bases). Trimming took off 6 bases at V and 4 bases at J, with 10 bases between the two ends. Germline loops: CDR1 SQVTM, CDR2 ANQGSEA. The CDR3 sequence is 12 residues long. The CDR3 spells CSVGQSGNTIYF. CDR3 coding DNA: TGCAGCGTAGGACAATCGGGAAACACCATATATTTT.

This clonotype was seen more than once but under ten times. The chain links TRBV25-1 to TRBJ2-1; the D gene is possibly TRBD2 (5 bases). The CDR3 consists of 18 residues. CDR1 and CDR2 from the germline V gene are MGHDK and SYGVNS. With 1 base removed from V and 0 bases from J, the gap between germline ends came to 16 bases. CDR3 coding DNA: TGTGCCAGCAGTGAATTAGGGAATAGCGCCAGCTCCTACAATGAGCAGTTCTTC. This sequence encodes CASSELGNSASSYNEQFF.

The V call is TRBV5-6, the J call TRBJ2-3, with D perhaps assigned TRBD1 or TRBD2 (7 bases each). CDR3 length: 17 amino acids. The V end was cut by 2 bases, the J end by 6 bases, with 22 bases between. The germline V gene encodes CDR1 SGHDT and CDR2 YYEEEE. Written as DNA, the CDR3 is TGTGCCAGCAGCTTTGAGCCGGGGGAGGGGGCGGAGGATACGCAGTATTTT. Translating gives CASSFEPGEGAEDTQYF.

This chain joins TRBV12-5 and TRBJ1-2; 8 bases map to TRBD1. V dropped 0 bases and J dropped 2; count of bases not matched to a gene: 14. From germline, CDR1 is LGHNT and CDR2 FRNRAP. This CDR3 has 19 residues. The CDR3 nucleotides are TGTGCTAGTGGTTTGGTAACCCCGGGTCAGGGGGCGCCCAACTATGGCTACACCTTC. Its protein product is CASGLVTPGQGAPNYGYTF.